The clone carrying this TCR beta chain was observed once. The age range of participants was about 18 to 95 years, with residence in about two dozen US areas. Cohorts were based on clinical histories the participants reported. The data derive from a study of blood T cell repertoires in COVID-19. Whole-study context: Sources were T cells, B-cell-depleted T cells, or PBMCs; the material itself was cDNA or gDNA.

As handled by the study authors: Researchers report that nucleated cell counts were estimated from reference gene primer amplification. Some clones are missing from TCRdb's copy, which holds only in-frame ones; the method was immunoSEQ multiplex PCR. V and J calls and clone size follow that table, whereas D and trimming were derived from the DNA. The sample holds 100,000 or so clones, 86% seen once. This clonotype was obtained from a woman aged 45 to 65 who had recovered from COVID-19. What was sequenced was PBMCs or T cells enriched from blood (not recorded which).

This chain's CDR3 is CASSAATGYSNQPQHF. The DNA for the CDR3 is TGTGCCAGCAGCGCCGCGACAGGATATAGCAATCAGCCCCAGCATTTT. The chain employs TRBV5-4 and TRBJ1-5; possible D gene TRBD1, 6 bases. V was clipped by 4 bases and J by 0 bases, with 14 bases between them. The CDR3 consists of 16 residues. Germline lookup yields CDR1 SGHNT and CDR2 YYREEE (reference sequence).